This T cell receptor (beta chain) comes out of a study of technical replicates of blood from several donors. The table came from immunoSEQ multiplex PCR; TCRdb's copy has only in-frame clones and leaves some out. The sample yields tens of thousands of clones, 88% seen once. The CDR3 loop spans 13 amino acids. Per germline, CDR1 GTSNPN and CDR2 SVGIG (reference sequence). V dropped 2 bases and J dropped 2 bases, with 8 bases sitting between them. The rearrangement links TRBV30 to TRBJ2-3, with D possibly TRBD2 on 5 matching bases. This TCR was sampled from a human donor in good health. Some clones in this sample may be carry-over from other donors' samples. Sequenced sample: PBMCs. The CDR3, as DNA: TGTGCCTGGAGTACTAGTAACACAGATACGCAGTATTTT. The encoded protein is CAWSTSNTDTQYF.